A single TCR beta chain is shown here with its context. The antigen remains undetermined. In the same sample, other DNA sequences code for this CDR3. The data belong to a study of shared clonotypes between healthy human individuals. TCRdb keeps only in-frame clones here, not all; method: immunoSEQ multiplex PCR. This sample has roughly 1.4 million clones, with around 98.5% found just once. General study points: Generation of non-shared clonotypes was less probable than generation of clonotypes shared by all four donors. Compared with memory subsets, naive subsets generally had larger estimated richness.

This receptor was taken from a young man in good health. Material for sequencing was naive CD4+ T cells sorted from blood. Subset meaning: CD45RA+ positively selected.

CDR3 nucleotide sequence: TGTGCCAGCAGCTTGGTAGCGGGAGTCTACGAGCAGTACTTC. Amino acids: CASSLVAGVYEQYF. This chain joins TRBV11-2 and TRBJ2-7; 9 bases are a match to TRBD2. Germline V gene sequence: CDR1 SGHAT, CDR2 FQNNGV. CDR3 length: 14 residues. The V segment lost 3 bases and the J segment 3 bases; nucleotides outside the gene matches: 3.